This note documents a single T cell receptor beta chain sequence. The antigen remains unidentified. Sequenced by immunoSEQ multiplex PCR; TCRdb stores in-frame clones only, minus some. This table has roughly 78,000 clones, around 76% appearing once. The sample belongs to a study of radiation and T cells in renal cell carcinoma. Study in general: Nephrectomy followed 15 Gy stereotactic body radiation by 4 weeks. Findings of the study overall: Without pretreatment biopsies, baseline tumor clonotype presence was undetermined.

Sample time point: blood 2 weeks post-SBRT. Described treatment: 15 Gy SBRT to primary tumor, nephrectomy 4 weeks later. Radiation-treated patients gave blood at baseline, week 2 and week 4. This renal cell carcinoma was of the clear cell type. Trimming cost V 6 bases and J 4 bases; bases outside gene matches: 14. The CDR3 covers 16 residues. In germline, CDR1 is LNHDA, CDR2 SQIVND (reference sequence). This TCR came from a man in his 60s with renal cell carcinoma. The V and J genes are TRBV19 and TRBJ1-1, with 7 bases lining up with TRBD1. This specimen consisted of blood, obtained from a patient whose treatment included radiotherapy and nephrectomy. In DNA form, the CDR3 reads TGTGCCAGTAGGGTCTTGATTGGATCAGGGGGCACTGAAGCTTTCTTT. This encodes CASRVLIGSGGTEAFF.